The 13 T cell receptor beta chains given below trace back to one sample, sequenced in a study of regulatory T cells in long-lasting Graves disease. Time point described: newly diagnosed GD, antithyroid drugs for less than 3 months. Preparation of the TCR library used RNA extracted from PBMCs. HTBI primers from iRepertoire and Arm-PCR of CDR3 regions yielded the TCR beta libraries. TCRdb re-analysed the multiplex PCR reads in MiXCR, keeping a single row per CDR3 protein. The repertoire has hundreds of thousands of distinct CDR3 sequences, roughly 16% of them found once; the top ten carry roughly 18%. These sequences were also reported in another study, on T cells in Graves' hyperthyroidism and ophthalmopathy.

Specimen: peripheral blood mononuclear cells (PBMCs), collected at new diagnosis, from a patient treated with antithyroid drugs. The source of these receptors is a woman in her twenties or thirties with Graves disease.

This clonotype came up a few times. This sequence joins TRBV5-1 and TRBJ2-1; possible D gene TRBD2, 6 bases. Per the germline V gene, CDR1 is SGHRS and CDR2 is YFSETQ. V was clipped by 0 bases and J by 8 bases, with 15 bases between them. CDR3 size: 15 residues. CDR3 protein: CASSLERLERHEQFF. CDR3 nucleotide sequence: TGCGCCAGCAGCTTGGAAAGACTAGAAAGACATGAGCAGTTCTTC.

This clonotype was recorded a few times. The genes are TRBV7-9 and TRBJ1-1; D is ambiguous. V was shortened by 3 bases and J by 2 bases, with 10 bases between the two germline ends. Germline CDR1 reads SEHNR; CDR2 reads FQNEAQ (reference sequence). CDR3 size: 14 residues. The CDR3 DNA reads TGTGCCAGCAGCTTTGGCACCTTTAACACTGAAGCTTTCTTT. Protein: CASSFGTFNTEAFF.

This clonotype was observed a handful of times. The gene calls are TRBV20-1 and TRBJ1-6, with D maybe TRBD1 (6 bases). This CDR3 comprises 15 residues. V was cut by 0 bases and J by 5 bases, with 11 bases left in between. The germline gives CDR1 DFQATT, CDR2 SNEGSKA (reference sequence). The CDR3 spells CSARDRGGNNSPLHF. The CDR3 nucleotides are TGCAGTGCTAGAGACAGGGGTGGGAATAATTCACCCCTCCACTTT.

The table lists this clonotype with many counts. The chain joins TRBV28 to TRBJ1-4; maybe TRBD1 (6 bases). Germline CDR1 is MDHEN and CDR2 is SYDVKM. The germline V and J ends were trimmed by 7 bases and 8 bases, with 17 bases remaining between them. CDR3 size: 14 residues. In DNA form, the CDR3 reads TGTGCCAGCACCCAGACAGGCCGCAACGAAAAACTGTTTTTT. Translated, it gives CASTQTGRNEKLFF.

V is TRBV7-2 and J is TRBJ2-7; perhaps D is TRBD1 or TRBD2 (5 bases each). CDR3 length: 16 amino acids. CDR1 SGHTA and CDR2 FQGNSA come from the germline V gene. Trimming cost V 5 bases and J 2 bases, with 19 bases left between them. Written as DNA, the CDR3 is TGTGCCAGCAGCGGGGCCCTCCGGGACGGAACCTACGAGCAGTACTTC. Its translation is CASSGALRDGTYEQYF.

This clonotype was counted at least ten times. The chain uses TRBV30 and TRBJ2-3; 11 bases map to TRBD2. Germline values: CDR1 GTSNPN, CDR2 SVGIG (reference sequence). V dropped 8 bases and J dropped 3; count of bases not matched to a gene: 7. The CDR3 runs 14 residues. CDR3 in DNA: TGTGCCCACCTGGCTAGCGGGAGGACAGATACGCAGTATTTT. It encodes CAHLASGRTDTQYF.

This chain joins TRBV20-1 and TRBJ2-3, with 11 bases matching TRBD1. Germline-derived CDR1 and CDR2 are DFQATT and SNEGSKA (reference sequence). This CDR3 is built from 15 residues. Losses at the gene ends were 5 bases for V and 3 bases for J; bases not matched to a gene: 7. Here the CDR3 reads CSAVSGTGGTDTQYF. The DNA for the CDR3 is TGCAGTGCTGTTTCCGGGACAGGGGGAACAGATACGCAGTATTTT.

This clonotype was recorded many times. V is TRBV7-9 and J is TRBJ2-3; D uncertain. Germline assignment: CDR1 SEHNR and CDR2 FQNEAQ (reference sequence). This CDR3 region has 15 residues. Trimming left V 5 bases short and J 4 bases short, with 16 bases between. Here the CDR3 DNA reads TGTGCCAGCAGCCATGGGGTTCGGATGGCAGATACGCAGTATTTT. Its protein is CASSHGVRMADTQYF.

Ten or more counts support this clonotype. The chain is built from TRBV28 and TRBJ1-4; TRBD1 aligns across 8 bases. V gave up 7 bases and J gave up 7 bases; unmatched junction bases: 11. This CDR3 region has 15 residues. Germline assignment: CDR1 MDHEN and CDR2 SYDVKM. The CDR3 DNA sequence: TGTGCCAGCAATGACAGGGGCTGGTTTGGTGAAAAACTGTTTTTT. This translates into CASNDRGWFGEKLFF. The full variable domain, rest sourced from reference TRBV28 and TRBJ1-4, is DVKVTQSSRYLVKRTGEKVFLECVQDMDHENMFWYRQDPGLGLRLIYFSYDVKMKEKGDIPEGYSVSREKKERFSLILESASTNQTSMYLCASNDRGWFGEKLFFGSGTQLSVL.

This clonotype was seen at least ten times. The J gene is TRBJ2-5, the V gene TRBV7-8; tentative D call: TRBD2 (5 bases). The V gene's germline CDR1 is SGHVS and CDR2 FQNEAQ. Trimming shortened V by 6 bases and J by 5 bases, and 16 bases separated the two germline ends. The CDR3 has 14 residues. This CDR3 is CASRPLGSGETQYF. Here the CDR3 DNA reads TGTGCCAGCAGACCCTTAGGCTCGGGGGAGACCCAGTACTTC.

The chain has TRBV19 and TRBJ1-5; TRBD1 matches at 9 bases. The germline gives CDR1 LNHDA, CDR2 SQIVND (reference sequence). V lost 6 bases and J lost 0; bases outside the gene matches: 3. This CDR3 spans 15 amino acids. The CDR3 DNA reads TGTGCCAGTAGCTGGGACAGGGCTAGCAATCAGCCCCAGCATTTT. The encoded protein is CASSWDRASNQPQHF. Full variable domain (remainder filled in from reference TRBV19 and TRBJ1-5): DGGITQSPKYLFRKEGQNVTLSCEQNLNHDAMYWYRQDPGQGLRLIYYSQIVNDFQKGDIAEGYSVSREKKESFPLTVTSAQKNPTAFYLCASSWDRASNQPQHFGDGTRLSIL.

This clonotype was observed at least ten times. The V and J genes are TRBV28 and TRBJ1-3; D gene uncertain. The CDR3 loop spans 15 amino acids. Germline values: CDR1 MDHEN, CDR2 SYDVKM. Deletions cut 2 bases from V and 0 bases from J, with 8 bases between. The CDR3 sequence: CASSLGVLSGNTIYF. The CDR3 bases are TGTGCCAGCAGTTTAGGGGTTCTCTCTGGAAACACCATATATTTT. The full variable domain, completed using reference TRBV28 and TRBJ1-3, is DVKVTQSSRYLVKRTGEKVFLECVQDMDHENMFWYRQDPGLGLRLIYFSYDVKMKEKGDIPEGYSVSREKKERFSLILESASTNQTSMYLCASSLGVLSGNTIYFGEGSWLTVV.

This clonotype was seen ten or more times. V usage is TRBV14 and J usage is TRBJ1-4; D may be TRBD1 (5 bases). Between the trimmed V and J ends, which lost 4 bases and 0 bases, there was a span of 9 bases. There are 15 residues in the CDR3. CDR1 and CDR2 (germline): SGHDN, FVKESK. The CDR3 DNA reads TGTGCCAGCAGCCCCAGGGCGGCAACTAATGAAAAACTGTTTTTT. This gives the protein CASSPRAATNEKLFF. Full variable domain (outside the CDR3, taken from reference TRBV14 and TRBJ1-4): EAGVTQFPSHSVIEKGQTVTLRCDPISGHDNLYWYRRVMGKEIKFLLHFVKESKQDESGMPNNRFLAERTGGTYSTLKVQPAELEDSGVYFCASSPRAATNEKLFFGSGTQLSVL.